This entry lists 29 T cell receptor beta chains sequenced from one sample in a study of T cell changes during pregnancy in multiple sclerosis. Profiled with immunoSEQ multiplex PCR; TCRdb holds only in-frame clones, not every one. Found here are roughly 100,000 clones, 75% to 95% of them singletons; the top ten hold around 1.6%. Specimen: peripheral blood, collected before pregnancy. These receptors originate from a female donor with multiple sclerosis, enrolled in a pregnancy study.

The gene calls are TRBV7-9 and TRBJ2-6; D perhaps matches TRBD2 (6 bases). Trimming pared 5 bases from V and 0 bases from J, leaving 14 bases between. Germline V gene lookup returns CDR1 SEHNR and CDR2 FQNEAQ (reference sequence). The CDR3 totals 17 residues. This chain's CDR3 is CASSAGRPRSGANVLTF. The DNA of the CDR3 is TGTGCCAGCAGCGCGGGACGGCCCCGCTCTGGGGCCAACGTCCTGACTTTC.

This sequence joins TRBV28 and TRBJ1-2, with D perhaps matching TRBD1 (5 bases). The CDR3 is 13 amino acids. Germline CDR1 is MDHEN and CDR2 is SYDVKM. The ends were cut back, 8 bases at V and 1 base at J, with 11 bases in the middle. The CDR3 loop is CASQDRLNYGYTF. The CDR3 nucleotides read TGTGCCAGCCAAGACAGACTTAACTATGGCTACACCTTC.

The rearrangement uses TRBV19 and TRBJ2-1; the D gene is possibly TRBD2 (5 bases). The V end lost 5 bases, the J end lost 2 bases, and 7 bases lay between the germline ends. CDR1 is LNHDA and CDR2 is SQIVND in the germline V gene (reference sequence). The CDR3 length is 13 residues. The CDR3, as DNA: TGTGCCAGTAGTTTGGGAGCCTACAATGAGCAGTTCTTC. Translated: CASSLGAYNEQFF.

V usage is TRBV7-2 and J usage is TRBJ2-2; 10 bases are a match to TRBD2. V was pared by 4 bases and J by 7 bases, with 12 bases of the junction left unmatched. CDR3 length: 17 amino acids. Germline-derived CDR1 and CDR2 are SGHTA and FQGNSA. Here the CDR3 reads CASSSTSGTIISGELFF. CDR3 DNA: TGTGCCAGCAGCTCTACTAGCGGGACGATTATCAGCGGGGAGCTGTTTTTT.

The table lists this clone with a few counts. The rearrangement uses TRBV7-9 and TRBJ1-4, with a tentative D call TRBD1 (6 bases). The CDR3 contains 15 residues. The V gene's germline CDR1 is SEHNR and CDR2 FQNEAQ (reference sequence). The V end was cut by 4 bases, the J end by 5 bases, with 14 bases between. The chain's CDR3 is CASSYADRRNEKLFF. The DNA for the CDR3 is TGTGCCAGCAGCTACGCGGACAGACGAAATGAAAAACTGTTTTTT.

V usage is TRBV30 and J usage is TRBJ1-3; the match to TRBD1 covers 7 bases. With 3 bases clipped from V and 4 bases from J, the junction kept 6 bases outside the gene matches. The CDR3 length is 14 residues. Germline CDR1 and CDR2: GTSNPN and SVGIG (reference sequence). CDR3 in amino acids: CAWRADRSGNTIYF. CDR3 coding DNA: TGTGCCTGGAGGGCGGACAGGAGCGGAAACACCATATATTTT.

This CDR3 is CASSSGQYNEQFF. CDR3 nucleotides: TGTGCCAGCAGCTCGGGACAGTACAATGAGCAGTTCTTC. The chain employs TRBV7-3 and TRBJ2-1; 7 positions match TRBD1. The germline V gene encodes CDR1 SGHTA and CDR2 FQGTGA. V lost 4 bases and J lost 4; bases outside the gene matches: 1. There are 13 residues in the CDR3. The whole variable domain, filled in from reference TRBV7-3 and TRBJ2-1, reads GAGVSQTPSNKVTEKGKYVELRCDPISGHTALYWYRQSLGQGPEFLIYFQGTGAADDSGLPNDRFFAVRPEGSVSTLKIQRTERGDSAVYLCASSSGQYNEQFFGPGTRLTVL.

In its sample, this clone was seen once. For the CDR3, the DNA is TGTGCCAGTAGTACATATGGACAGGGGGCGCGGAACGAGCAGTACTTC. Encoded protein: CASSTYGQGARNEQYF. This chain connects TRBV19 to TRBJ2-7, with 11 bases lining up with TRBD1. The CDR3 sequence is 16 residues long. CDR1 is LNHDA, CDR2 SQIVND, per germline (reference sequence). With V trimmed by 4 bases and J by 5 bases, 10 bases remained unmatched.

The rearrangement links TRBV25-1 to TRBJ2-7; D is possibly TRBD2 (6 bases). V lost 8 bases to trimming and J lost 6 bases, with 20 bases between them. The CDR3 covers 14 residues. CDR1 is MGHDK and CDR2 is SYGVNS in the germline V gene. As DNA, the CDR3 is TGTGCCAGCGGTGTAGGGGCGGGGACTCGCGAGCAGTACTTC. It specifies CASGVGAGTREQYF.

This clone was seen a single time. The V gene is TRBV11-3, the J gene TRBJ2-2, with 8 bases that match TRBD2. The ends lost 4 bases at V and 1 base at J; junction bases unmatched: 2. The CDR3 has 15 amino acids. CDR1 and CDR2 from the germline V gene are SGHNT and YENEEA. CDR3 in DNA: TGTGCCAGCAGCTGGGGACTAGTGAACACCGGGGAGCTGTTTTTT. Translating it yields CASSWGLVNTGELFF.

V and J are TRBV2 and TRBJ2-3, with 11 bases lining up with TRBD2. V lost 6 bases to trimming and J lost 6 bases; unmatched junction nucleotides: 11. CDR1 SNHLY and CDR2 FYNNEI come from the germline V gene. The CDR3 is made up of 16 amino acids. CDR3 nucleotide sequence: TGTGCCAGCAGACCAACTAGCGGGGGAGCAGGGGATACGCAGTATTTT. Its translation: CASRPTSGGAGDTQYF.

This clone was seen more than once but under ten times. The CDR3 coding sequence is TGTGCCAGCAGCGTAAGGGGACAGTCCTACGAGCAGTACTTC. Translated, it gives CASSVRGQSYEQYF. This chain uses TRBV9 with TRBJ2-7; 7 positions match TRBD1. This CDR3 contains 14 residues. Germline V gives CDR1 SGDLS, CDR2 YYNGEE. The ends lost 1 base at V and 1 base at J; junction bases unmatched: 2.

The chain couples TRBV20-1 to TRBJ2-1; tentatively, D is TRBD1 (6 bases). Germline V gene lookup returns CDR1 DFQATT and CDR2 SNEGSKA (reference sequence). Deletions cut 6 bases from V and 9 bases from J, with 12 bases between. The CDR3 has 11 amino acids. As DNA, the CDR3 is TGCAGTGCACTCCAGGGGCTTGAGCAGTTCTTC. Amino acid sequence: CSALQGLEQFF.

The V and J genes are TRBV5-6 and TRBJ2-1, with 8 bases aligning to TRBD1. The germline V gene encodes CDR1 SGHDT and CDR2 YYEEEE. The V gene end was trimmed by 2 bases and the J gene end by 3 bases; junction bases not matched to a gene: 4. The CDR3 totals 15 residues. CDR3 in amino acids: CASSLTGTGYNEQFF. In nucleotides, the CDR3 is TGTGCCAGCAGCTTAACCGGGACAGGCTACAATGAGCAGTTCTTC.

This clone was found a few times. The CDR3 here is CASSDPGGAGDTQYF. The CDR3, as DNA: TGTGCCAGCAGTGACCCCGGGGGGGCTGGGGATACGCAGTATTTT. The V and J genes are TRBV2 and TRBJ2-3; 8 bases are shared with TRBD2. The length of the CDR3 is 15 residues. Trimming at V came to 3 bases and at J to 6 bases, leaving 8 bases not matched to a gene. CDR1 is SNHLY and CDR2 is FYNNEI in the germline V gene.

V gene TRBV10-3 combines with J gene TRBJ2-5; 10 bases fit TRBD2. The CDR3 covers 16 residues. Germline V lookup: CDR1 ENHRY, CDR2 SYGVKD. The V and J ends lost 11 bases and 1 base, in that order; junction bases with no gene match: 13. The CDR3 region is CASKGGTSGAQETQYF. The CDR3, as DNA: TGTGCCTCCAAGGGGGGAACTAGCGGGGCCCAAGAGACCCAGTACTTC.

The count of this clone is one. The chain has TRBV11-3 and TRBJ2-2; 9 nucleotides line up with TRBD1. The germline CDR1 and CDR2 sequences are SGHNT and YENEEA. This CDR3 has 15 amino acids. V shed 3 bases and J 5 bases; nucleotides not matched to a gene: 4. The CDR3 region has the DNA TGTGCCAGCAGCTTTGGGACAGGGATTACCGGGGAGCTGTTTTTT. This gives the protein CASSFGTGITGELFF. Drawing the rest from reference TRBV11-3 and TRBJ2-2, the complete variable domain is EAGVVQSPRYKIIEKKQPVAFWCNPISGHNTLYWYLQNLGQGPELLIRYENEEAVDDSQLPKDRFSAERLKGVDSTLKIQPAELGDSAVYLCASSFGTGITGELFFGEGSRLTVL.

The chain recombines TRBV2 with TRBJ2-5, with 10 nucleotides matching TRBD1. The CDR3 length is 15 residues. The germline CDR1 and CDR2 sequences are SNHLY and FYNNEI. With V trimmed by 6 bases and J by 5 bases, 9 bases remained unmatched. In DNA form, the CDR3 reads TGTGCCAGCAGAAGGGGACAGGGGCCACGGGAGACCCAGTACTTC. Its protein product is CASRRGQGPRETQYF.

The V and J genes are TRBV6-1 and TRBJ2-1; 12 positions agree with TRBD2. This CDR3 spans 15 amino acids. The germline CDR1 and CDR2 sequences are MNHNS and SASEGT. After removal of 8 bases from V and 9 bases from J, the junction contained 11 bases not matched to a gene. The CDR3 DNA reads TGTGCCAGCCCGGATACTAGCGGGAGGTTCGGTGAGCAGTTCTTC. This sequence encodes CASPDTSGRFGEQFF.

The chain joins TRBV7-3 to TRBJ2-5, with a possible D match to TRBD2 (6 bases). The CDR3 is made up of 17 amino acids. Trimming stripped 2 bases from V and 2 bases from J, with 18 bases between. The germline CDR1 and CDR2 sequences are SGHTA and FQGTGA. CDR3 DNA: TGTGCCAGCAGCTTACATGTGGGGGTCGGGGGTCAAGAGACCCAGTACTTC. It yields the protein CASSLHVGVGGQETQYF. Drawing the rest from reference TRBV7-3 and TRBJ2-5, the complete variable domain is GAGVSQTPSNKVTEKGKYVELRCDPISGHTALYWYRQSLGQGPEFLIYFQGTGAADDSGLPNDRFFAVRPEGSVSTLKIQRTERGDSAVYLCASSLHVGVGGQETQYFGPGTRLLVL.

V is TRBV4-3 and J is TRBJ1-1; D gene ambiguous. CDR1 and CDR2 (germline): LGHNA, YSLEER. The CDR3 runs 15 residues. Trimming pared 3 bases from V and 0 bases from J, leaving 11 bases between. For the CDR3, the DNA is TGCGCCAGCAGCCACCCCGGAGCAGTGAACACTGAAGCTTTCTTT. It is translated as CASSHPGAVNTEAFF.

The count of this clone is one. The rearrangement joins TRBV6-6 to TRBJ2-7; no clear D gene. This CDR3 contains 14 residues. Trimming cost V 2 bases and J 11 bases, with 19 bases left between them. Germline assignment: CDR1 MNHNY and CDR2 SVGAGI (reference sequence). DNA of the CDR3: TGTGCCAGCAGTTACGGCTATCTCGACTCCACGAAGTACTTC. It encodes CASSYGYLDSTKYF.

In DNA, the CDR3 is TGTGCCAGCAGGGAGGGCGGGGGCACAGATACGCAGTATTTT. It codes for CASREGGGTDTQYF. The genes are TRBV7-9 and TRBJ2-3; tentative D call: TRBD2 (6 bases). The CDR3 spans 14 residues. Germline CDR1 and CDR2: SEHNR and FQNEAQ (reference sequence). V lost 6 bases to trimming and J lost 1 base, with 11 bases between them. Complete variable domain (other parts from reference TRBV7-9 and TRBJ2-3): DTGVSQNPRHKITKRGQNVTFRCDPISEHNRLYWYRQTLGQGPEFLTYFQNEAQLEKSRLLSDRFSAERPKGSFSTLEIQRTEQGDSAMYLCASREGGGTDTQYFGPGTRLTVL.

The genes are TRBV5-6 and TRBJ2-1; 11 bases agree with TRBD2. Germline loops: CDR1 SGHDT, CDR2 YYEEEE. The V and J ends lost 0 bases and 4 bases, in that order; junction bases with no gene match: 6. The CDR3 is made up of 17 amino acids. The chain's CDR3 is CASSLASGRFVYNEQFF. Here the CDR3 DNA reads TGTGCCAGCAGCTTGGCTAGCGGGAGGTTTGTTTACAATGAGCAGTTCTTC.

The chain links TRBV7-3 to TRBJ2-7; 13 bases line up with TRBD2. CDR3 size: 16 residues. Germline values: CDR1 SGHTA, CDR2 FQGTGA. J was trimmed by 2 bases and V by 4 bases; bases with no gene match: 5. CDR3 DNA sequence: TGTGCCAGCAGCTCGACTAGCGGGGGGTCTCCCTACGAGCAGTACTTC. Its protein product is CASSSTSGGSPYEQYF.

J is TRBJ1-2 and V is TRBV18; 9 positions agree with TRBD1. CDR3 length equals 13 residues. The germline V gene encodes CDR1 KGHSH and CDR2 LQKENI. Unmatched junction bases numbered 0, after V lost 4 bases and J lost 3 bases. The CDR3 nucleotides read TGTGCCAGCTCACGGACAGGGGACTATGGCTACACCTTC. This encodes CASSRTGDYGYTF.

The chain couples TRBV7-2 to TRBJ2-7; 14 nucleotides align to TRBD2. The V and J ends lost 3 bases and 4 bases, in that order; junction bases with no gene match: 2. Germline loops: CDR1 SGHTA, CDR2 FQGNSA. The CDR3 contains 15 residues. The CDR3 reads CASSFGLAGGYEQYF. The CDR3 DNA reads TGTGCCAGCAGCTTTGGACTAGCGGGGGGATACGAGCAGTACTTC.

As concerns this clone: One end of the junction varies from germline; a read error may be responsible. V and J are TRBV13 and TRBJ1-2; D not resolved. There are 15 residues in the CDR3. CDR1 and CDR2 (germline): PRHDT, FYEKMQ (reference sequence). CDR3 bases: TGTGCCAGCAGATTAGGGCGCAGTGGAGTCTATGGCTACACCTTC. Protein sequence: CASRLGRSGVYGYTF.

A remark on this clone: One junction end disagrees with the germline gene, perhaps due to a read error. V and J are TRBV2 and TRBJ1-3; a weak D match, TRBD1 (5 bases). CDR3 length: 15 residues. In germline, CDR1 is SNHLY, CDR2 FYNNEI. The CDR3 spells CASMKEGTPGNTIHF. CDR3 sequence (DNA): TGTGCCAGCATGAAGGAGGGGACGCCTGGAAACACCATACATTTT.